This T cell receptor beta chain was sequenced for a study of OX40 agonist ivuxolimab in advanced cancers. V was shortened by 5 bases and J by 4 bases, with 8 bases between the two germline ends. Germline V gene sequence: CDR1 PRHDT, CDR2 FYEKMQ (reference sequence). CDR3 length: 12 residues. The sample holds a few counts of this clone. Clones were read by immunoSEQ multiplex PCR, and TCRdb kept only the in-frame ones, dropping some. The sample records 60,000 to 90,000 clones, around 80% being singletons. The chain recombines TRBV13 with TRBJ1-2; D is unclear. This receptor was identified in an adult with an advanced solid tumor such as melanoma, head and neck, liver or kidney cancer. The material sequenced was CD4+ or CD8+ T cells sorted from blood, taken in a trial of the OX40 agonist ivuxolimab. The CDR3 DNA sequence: TGTGCCAGCAGCCCAGGAGCCTATGGCTACACCTTC. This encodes CASSPGAYGYTF. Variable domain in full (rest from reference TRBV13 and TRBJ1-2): AAGVIQSPRHLIKEKRETATLKCYPIPRHDTVYWYQQGPGQDPQFLISFYEKMQSDKGSIPDRFSAQQFSDYHSELNMSSLELGDSALYFCASSPGAYGYTFGSGTRLTVV.